This T cell receptor (beta chain) stems from a study of OX40 agonist ivuxolimab in advanced cancers. Study-level background: Ivuxolimab, an antibody acting as an agonist of OX40 (CD134), was used to treat patients. Anti-PD-1, anti-PD-L1 or anti-CTLA-4 therapy given earlier was allowed, and roughly 38% had some. One patient with hepatocellular carcinoma and two with cutaneous melanoma, three in all, had partial responses.

Repertoires were generated with immunoSEQ multiplex PCR, while TCRdb's copy carries only in-frame clones and drops some. The sample has tens of thousands of clones, approximately 85% seen once. Notes on this clone: Antigen: not known.

CDR1 is SNHLY and CDR2 is FYNNEI in the germline V gene. This CDR3 is built from 15 residues. Study-level points and caveats: Some nonresponders additionally presented with little normalized T-cell clonal expansion.

The chain combines TRBV2 with TRBJ2-5, with 7 bases fitting TRBD1. TRBJ2-7 explains the end of the DNA better; the J call may be wrong. Sequencing was performed on CD4+ or CD8+ T cells sorted from blood, taken in a trial of the OX40 agonist ivuxolimab. This receptor was taken from an adult with an advanced solid tumor such as melanoma, head and neck, liver or kidney cancer. CDR3 bases: TGTGCCAGCAGGTATTTGACAGGGAGCTCCTACGAGCAGTACTTC. The encoded protein is CASRYLTGSSYEQYF.